This T cell receptor (beta chain) was profiled in a study of blood T cell repertoires in COVID-19 (dated by TCRdb to 2018 to 2020). Regarding the complete study: Samples covering the acute and convalescent phases of COVID-19 were provided by collaborators in the United States, Italy and Spain. Deeply sampled blood TCRbeta repertoires from subjects exposed to, actively infected with, or recovered from COVID-19 were included in the dataset. The prospective study material was composed of cDNA or gDNA derived from T cells, B-cell-depleted T cells, or PBMCs. Samples were obtained from the ongoing ImmuneRACE study (first 160 participants) and from about 1,300 subjects provided by 6 global collaborators. Nearly every sample came with metadata listing a de-identified subject ID, COVID-19 status, age in years and sex. The repertoires were released in a freely available public database meant as a resource for research on the immune response to SARS-CoV-2. HLA class I and class II types, where available, came from metadata supplied by the sample provider rather than from assay-based typing.

Broad study findings and their caveats: Clinical and demographic metadata were provided uncurated, with the amount varying by source and participant.

TCRbeta CDR3 regions were amplified from genomic DNA using the immunoSEQ Assay, a bias-controlled multiplex PCR. The authors processed their data as follows. Within the assay, amplification of reference gene primers was used to estimate how many nucleated cells each sample contained. To quantify the absolute abundance of each unique TCRbeta CDR3 rearrangement, sequence reads were collapsed and filtered. For each sample, productive Simpson clonality was calculated as the square root of Simpson's diversity index over productive rearrangements. The clones in this table, taken by TCRdb from immuneACCESS, are in-frame only. Not every clone is retained; where verified, under half of the shortfall comes from an unresolved V gene, and the cause of the rest is unknown. That table furnishes V, J and clone size, whereas the DNA furnished D and trimming. Here the sample has about 59,000 clones; around 82% occur a single time. Approximately 7% of the sample is held by the ten biggest clonotypes.

This clone was seen more than once but under ten times. Which antigen it targets is not known. Base qualities were left out, and no much larger clone turns up one base away. The collaborating institutions used their own protocols to collect whole blood in K2EDTA tubes. For TCRbeta analysis, collaborator samples were shipped as frozen whole blood, as isolated PBMCs, or as DNA extracted from either sample type. Clipping removes 9 bases from V and 1 base from J, with 10 as the unmatched junction base count. Including cysteine and phenylalanine, the CDR3 has 15 amino acids. The DNA shown is the 45-base CDR3, in frame from base 1. Looking up the germline V gene (reference sequence) yields CDR1 SEHNR and CDR2 FQNEAQ.

The sequencing input was peripheral blood. This sequence uses TRBV7-9 and TRBJ2-3, with 7 bases in between that match TRBD2. The receptor comes from a man aged 55 to 70 with acute or convalescent COVID-19. The DNA reads TGTGCCAGTACCTCTGGGGGGGGTCGCACAGATACGCAGTATTTT. Its translation reads: CASTSGGGRTDTQYF.